Sequencing of this TCR beta chain was carried out in a study of T cell repertoires in cytomegalovirus infection. Study in general: Carrying CMV and the relevant HLA type showed in public TCR beta signatures. Study-wide points: HLA-C-restricted, CMV-specific TCR beta clonotypes were dominant ex vivo. Cumulated frequencies of public TCR beta families served to identify carriers of CMV plus the relevant HLA.

Notes on this clonotype: Its cognate antigen is unknown.

TCRdb itself ran the reads through MiXCR, one entry per CDR3 protein. The data show 680,000 or so distinct CDR3 sequences, with about a third seen just once and about 2.8% held by the top ten. Trimming left V 3 bases short and J 7 bases short, with 15 bases between. Germline CDR1 and CDR2: PRHDT and FYEKMQ (reference sequence). CDR3 length equals 15 residues. The source of this sequence is a human donor in good health (CMV status not recorded). Some clones in this sample may be carry-over from other donors' samples. The V call is TRBV13, the J call TRBJ1-4; tentative D call: TRBD1 (6 bases). Sequenced material: PBMCs. CDR3 protein: CASSLYQDRFEKLFF. In nucleotides, the CDR3 is TGTGCCAGCAGCTTGTATCAGGACAGATTTGAAAAACTGTTTTTT.